The 29 T cell receptor beta chains reported below all come from one sample, sequenced in a study of blood T cell repertoires in COVID-19. TCRdb's copy holds only in-frame clones and misses some; the assay was immunoSEQ multiplex PCR. The profile shows around 370,000 clones, around nine tenths of them singletons. Material for sequencing was peripheral blood. These receptors all come from a woman aged 18-30 years who had recovered from COVID-19.

This chain joins TRBV5-4 and TRBJ1-6; D is possibly TRBD1 (5 bases). The CDR3 covers 14 residues. Between the trimmed V and J ends, which lost 2 bases and 9 bases, there was a span of 12 bases. Per the germline V gene, CDR1 is SGHNT and CDR2 is YYREEE (reference sequence). For the CDR3, the DNA is TGTGCCAGCAGCTTAGGGGAGGGCGGTTCACCCCTCCACTTT. Its translation: CASSLGEGGSPLHF.

This clone was seen a handful of times. The chain combines TRBV21-1 with TRBJ2-1; no check of the table's D call, TRBD2, against the DNA was made. TRBV21-1 is termed a pseudogene. This CDR3 has 23 amino acids. The CDR3 loop reads CASNGGVGGLAGVIWVLVNEQFF. The CDR3 region has the DNA TGTGCCAGCAATGGGGGGGTTGGTGGACTAGCGGGAGTTATATGGGTGTTGGTCAATGAGCAGTTCTTC.

CDR3 coding DNA: TGCGCCAGCAGCCAAAACCGACAGGGTTTACCCCTGAGCTATGGCTACACCTTC. This gives the protein CASSQNRQGLPLSYGYTF. This sequence joins TRBV4-1 and TRBJ1-2, with TRBD1 identical over 7 bases. This CDR3 spans 18 amino acids. With 2 bases clipped from V and 4 bases from J, the junction kept 16 bases outside the gene matches. Germline lookup yields CDR1 MGHRA and CDR2 YSYEKL.

The J gene is TRBJ1-1, the V gene TRBV5-1; TRBD1 might be the D (6 bases). The germline V gene has CDR1 SGHRS and CDR2 YFSETQ. V was shortened by 0 bases and J by 1 base, with 10 bases between the two germline ends. The CDR3 contains 15 residues. Here the CDR3 DNA reads TGCGCCAGCAGCTTGGTCGGCAGGGGGAACACTGAAGCTTTCTTT. Protein: CASSLVGRGNTEAFF.

The chain is built from TRBV5-6 and TRBJ1-2; TRBD1 agrees at 7 bases. Germline CDR1 reads SGHDT; CDR2 reads YYEEEE. V gave up 2 bases and J gave up 5 bases; unmatched junction bases: 9. This CDR3 spans 15 amino acids. The CDR3, as DNA: TGTGCCAGCAGCTTCGTACAGGGGTTTAAGTATGGCTACACCTTC. Residues: CASSFVQGFKYGYTF.

V usage is TRBV9 and J usage is TRBJ2-5, with a tentative D call TRBD2 (5 bases). The germline V gene has CDR1 SGDLS and CDR2 YYNGEE. The CDR3 totals 14 residues. V lost 4 bases and J lost 5, with 15 bases in between. The CDR3 protein is CASSPRLAPETQYF. In DNA form, the CDR3 reads TGTGCCAGCAGCCCCCGGCTAGCCCCCGAGACCCAGTACTTC. The variable domain in full, completed from reference TRBV9 and TRBJ2-5, reads DSGVTQTPKHLITATGQRVTLRCSPRSGDLSVYWYQQSLDQGLQFLIQYYNGEERAKGNILERFSAQQFPDLHSELNLSSLELGDSALYFCASSPRLAPETQYFGPGTRLLVL.

The chain uses TRBV11-2 and TRBJ2-3; D may be TRBD1 (6 bases). V was pared by 5 bases and J by 3 bases, with 21 bases between. Germline CDR1 and CDR2: SGHAT and FQNNGV. The CDR3 is made up of 17 amino acids. The chain's CDR3 is CASSPYPQGSGTDTQYF. The CDR3 DNA sequence: TGTGCCAGCAGCCCCTATCCACAGGGTAGTGGGACAGATACGCAGTATTTT.

This clone has a single count. V is TRBV18 and J is TRBJ2-6; D possibly corresponds to TRBD1 (6 bases). Trimming took 2 bases from V and 4 from J, leaving 21 bases between them. The V gene's germline CDR1 is KGHSH and CDR2 LQKENI. This CDR3 has 19 residues. CDR3 bases: TGTGCCAGCTCACCAAGTGCAGGGGTCCAGCTCTTAGGGGCCAACGTCCTGACTTTC. Its protein product is CASSPSAGVQLLGANVLTF. Filled out from reference TRBV18 and TRBJ2-6, the complete variable domain reads NAGVMQNPRHLVRRRGQEARLRCSPMKGHSHVYWYRQLPEEGLKFMVYLQKENIIDESGMPKERFSAEFPKEGPSILRIQQVVRGDSAAYFCASSPSAGVQLLGANVLTFGAGSRLTVL.

This chain uses TRBV6-6 with TRBJ1-3; 10 bases map to TRBD1. The germline CDR1 and CDR2 sequences are MNHNY and SVGAGI (reference sequence). The CDR3 is made up of 16 amino acids. Trimming at V came to 4 bases and at J to 3 bases, leaving 6 bases not matched to a gene. CDR3 in DNA: TGTGCCAGCAGTTTACAGACAGGGGGCGGTGGAAACACCATATATTTT. Its translation: CASSLQTGGGGNTIYF.

The V and J genes are TRBV28 and TRBJ2-1; D unclear. V was trimmed by 1 base and J by 6 bases, leaving 7 bases between them. Germline V gene data show CDR1 as MDHEN and CDR2 as SYDVKM. The length of the CDR3 is 13 residues. CDR3: CASSLSNPNEQFF. In DNA, the CDR3 is TGTGCCAGCAGTTTATCTAACCCCAATGAGCAGTTCTTC.

The J gene is TRBJ2-7, the V gene TRBV7-9, with 10 nucleotides matching TRBD2. V shed 8 bases and J 1 base; nucleotides not matched to a gene: 11. Germline assignment: CDR1 SEHNR and CDR2 FQNEAQ (reference sequence). The CDR3 is 16 amino acids. CDR3 nucleotides: TGTGCCAGCCTCCCTCCCCGGACTAGCGGATCCTACGAGCAGTACGTC. It codes for CASLPPRTSGSYEQYV.

This clone showed up just a few times. Here the CDR3 reads CASSEQGASTGELFF. DNA for the CDR3: TGTGCCAGCAGTGAACAGGGGGCGAGCACCGGGGAGCTGTTTTTT. The chain employs TRBV2 and TRBJ2-2; TRBD1 matches 8 bases. The CDR3 spans 15 residues. The V and J ends lost 2 bases and 4 bases, in that order; junction bases with no gene match: 3. In germline, CDR1 is SNHLY, CDR2 FYNNEI. The full variable domain, in which reference TRBV2 and TRBJ2-2 provide the parts outside the CDR3, is EPEVTQTPSHQVTQMGQEVILRCVPISNHLYFYWYRQILGQKVEFLVSFYNNEISEKSEIFDDQFSVERPDGSNFTLKIRSTKLEDSAMYFCASSEQGASTGELFFGEGSRLTVL.

As to this clone: Other DNA sequences in the same sample also yield this CDR3. The chain employs TRBV9 and TRBJ1-2; TRBD1 might be the D (5 bases). The V gene's germline CDR1 is SGDLS and CDR2 YYNGEE. The CDR3 runs 13 residues. With 0 bases removed from V and 7 bases from J, the gap between germline ends came to 10 bases. The CDR3 loop reads CASSVGQGSGYTF. DNA of the CDR3: TGTGCCAGCAGCGTAGGGCAGGGAAGTGGCTACACCTTC.

The chain combines TRBV5-5 with TRBJ2-7, with 11 bases lining up with TRBD2. Germline loops: CDR1 SGHKS, CDR2 YYEKEE (reference sequence). The J segment lost 1 base and the V segment lost 4 bases, leaving 4 bases of the junction unmatched. The CDR3 has 15 amino acids. The CDR3 here is CASSPSSGRSYEQYV. The DNA for the CDR3 is TGTGCCAGCAGCCCATCTAGCGGGAGGTCCTACGAGCAGTACGTC.

V is TRBV7-7 and J is TRBJ1-5; weak D call: TRBD1 (6 bases). Trimming stripped 0 bases from V and 0 bases from J, with 18 bases between. The CDR3 runs to 19 residues. CDR1 and CDR2 from the germline V gene are SSHAT and FNYEAQ (reference sequence). CDR3 nucleotide sequence: TGTGCCAGCAGCTTAGCCCTCAGGGGTTACCCTTATAGCAATCAGCCCCAGCATTTT. It is translated as CASSLALRGYPYSNQPQHF.

This rearrangement joins TRBV24-1 to TRBJ2-3, with 7 positions matching TRBD2. The CDR3 runs 16 residues. In germline, CDR1 is KGHDR, CDR2 SFDVKD. V trimming: 4 bases; J trimming: 0 bases; junction bases outside the gene matches: 6. CDR3 amino acids: CATSDLTSRSTDTQYF. Here the CDR3 DNA reads TGTGCCACCAGTGACCTGACTAGCAGAAGCACAGATACGCAGTATTTT.

This chain links TRBV9 with TRBJ1-1, with D maybe TRBD1 (6 bases). CDR3 size: 15 residues. The V and J ends lost 0 bases and 1 base respectively, with 10 bases between them. Germline values: CDR1 SGDLS, CDR2 YYNGEE. CDR3 nucleotides: TGTGCCAGCAGCGTAGAGGGGGTGGGGAACACTGAAGCTTTCTTT. Translated, it gives CASSVEGVGNTEAFF.

The chain links TRBV7-9 to TRBJ2-2, with 8 positions matching TRBD1. Germline loops: CDR1 SEHNR, CDR2 FQNEAQ (reference sequence). V trimming: 3 bases; J trimming: 7 bases; junction bases outside the gene matches: 10. The CDR3 totals 16 residues. CDR3 DNA sequence: TGTGCCAGCAGCTTCGGGCAGGGGGCAGCATACGGGGAGCTGTTTTTT. As protein: CASSFGQGAAYGELFF. Filled out from reference TRBV7-9 and TRBJ2-2, the complete variable domain reads DTGVSQNPRHKITKRGQNVTFRCDPISEHNRLYWYRQTLGQGPEFLTYFQNEAQLEKSRLLSDRFSAERPKGSFSTLEIQRTEQGDSAMYLCASSFGQGAAYGELFFGEGSRLTVL.

The rearrangement uses TRBV2 and TRBJ2-3; 8 nucleotides match TRBD2. Germline CDR1 SNHLY, CDR2 FYNNEI. With 4 bases clipped from V and 4 bases from J, the junction kept 7 bases outside the gene matches. The CDR3 contains 15 residues. This CDR3 reads CASSVFAGGADTQYF. CDR3 nucleotides: TGTGCCAGCAGTGTTTTTGCGGGAGGTGCAGATACGCAGTATTTT.

The chain employs TRBV4-3 and TRBJ1-2; D is unclear. The CDR3 sequence is 16 residues long. V gave up 1 base and J gave up 4 bases, with 16 bases separating them. Germline CDR1 and CDR2: LGHNA and YSLEER. The chain's CDR3 is CASSQGSGIYSYGYTF. The DNA for the CDR3 is TGCGCCAGCAGCCAAGGTTCCGGTATCTACAGCTATGGCTACACCTTC.

V usage is TRBV7-9 and J usage is TRBJ2-1; D perhaps matches TRBD2 (6 bases). The CDR3 consists of 16 residues. V was trimmed by 3 bases and J by 2 bases, leaving 14 bases between them. Germline V CDR1 and CDR2: SEHNR, FQNEAQ (reference sequence). CDR3 residues: CASSFQRGAAYNEQFF. The CDR3 DNA follows: TGTGCCAGCAGCTTCCAGCGCGGGGCCGCCTACAATGAGCAGTTCTTC.

CDR3 amino acids: CASTKGASGSPDTQYF. The DNA for the CDR3 is TGTGCCAGCACCAAAGGAGCTAGCGGGAGCCCAGATACGCAGTATTTT. The J gene is TRBJ2-3, the V gene TRBV11-2, with TRBD2 matching 10 bases. After removal of 7 bases from V and 4 bases from J, the junction contained 11 bases not matched to a gene. This CDR3 contains 16 residues. Looked up from germline, CDR1 is SGHAT and CDR2 is FQNNGV. The full variable domain, in which reference TRBV11-2 and TRBJ2-3 provide the parts outside the CDR3, is EAGVAQSPRYKIIEKRQSVAFWCNPISGHATLYWYQQILGQGPKLLIQFQNNGVVDDSQLPKDRFSAERLKGVDSTLKIQPAKLEDSAVYLCASTKGASGSPDTQYFGPGTRLTVL.

The genes are TRBV19 and TRBJ1-4; the D gene is possibly TRBD1 (6 bases). The CDR3 totals 15 residues. V was shortened by 5 bases and J by 7 bases, with 17 bases between the two germline ends. From germline, CDR1 is LNHDA and CDR2 SQIVND (reference sequence). The CDR3 loop reads CASSSTGWGGEKLFF. CDR3 bases: TGTGCCAGTAGTTCCACAGGGTGGGGCGGTGAAAAACTGTTTTTT. The full variable domain, completed using reference TRBV19 and TRBJ1-4, is DGGITQSPKYLFRKEGQNVTLSCEQNLNHDAMYWYRQDPGQGLRLIYYSQIVNDFQKGDIAEGYSVSREKKESFPLTVTSAQKNPTAFYLCASSSTGWGGEKLFFGSGTQLSVL.

This sequence joins TRBV6-2 or TRBV6-3 and TRBJ1-1; tentatively, D is TRBD1 (5 bases). V was clipped by 4 bases and J by 1 base, with 7 bases between them. Germline CDR1 and CDR2: MNHEY and SVGEGT. The CDR3 consists of 13 residues. The CDR3 here is CASSWTPNTEAFF. CDR3 sequence (DNA): TGTGCCAGCAGTTGGACACCGAACACTGAAGCTTTCTTT.

The rearrangement joins TRBV27 to TRBJ1-5, with TRBD1 as a possible D gene (6 bases). The V gene's germline CDR1 is MNHEY and CDR2 SMNVEV (reference sequence). The CDR3 is 13 amino acids. The V gene lost 6 bases and the J gene lost 4 bases, with 10 bases spanning the gap. In DNA form, the CDR3 reads TGTGCCAGCAGGGGCAGGGGAAATCAGCCCCAGCATTTT. This sequence encodes CASRGRGNQPQHF.

This chain joins TRBV5-1 and TRBJ1-4; D not certain. V lost 4 bases and J 7 bases, leaving 17 bases between the germline ends. The CDR3 contains 15 residues. Per germline, CDR1 SGHRS and CDR2 YFSETQ. The CDR3 nucleotides read TGCGCCAGCAGCCCTACGGGGATTGGGTTTGAAAAACTGTTTTTT. Amino acids: CASSPTGIGFEKLFF.

The chain has TRBV10-3 and TRBJ1-4; maybe TRBD1 (6 bases). The CDR3 loop spans 15 amino acids. The V end lost 3 bases, the J end lost 7 bases, and 15 bases lay between the germline ends. Per germline, CDR1 ENHRY and CDR2 SYGVKD. CDR3: CAISDLSARGEKLFF. In nucleotides, the CDR3 is TGTGCCATCAGTGATCTGTCGGCCAGGGGTGAAAAACTGTTTTTT.

The V gene is TRBV19, the J gene TRBJ2-1; maybe TRBD1 (5 bases). Germline CDR1 reads LNHDA; CDR2 reads SQIVND (reference sequence). V dropped 2 bases and J dropped 7 bases, with 15 bases sitting between them. CDR3 length: 15 residues. The CDR3 loop is CASSIIMAGLNEQFF. DNA of the CDR3: TGTGCCAGTAGTATAATAATGGCAGGGCTGAATGAGCAGTTCTTC.

The gene calls are TRBV10-2 and TRBJ1-5; TRBD1 matches at 7 bases. The CDR3 has 17 residues. Germline V gives CDR1 WSHSY, CDR2 SAAADI. The V gene end was trimmed by 0 bases and the J gene end by 2 bases; junction bases not matched to a gene: 7. CDR3 amino acids: CASSESSEGAGNQPQHF. CDR3 in DNA: TGCGCCAGCAGTGAGTCTTCCGAGGGGGCCGGCAATCAGCCCCAGCATTTT.